The 14 T cell receptor beta chains given below trace back to one sample, sequenced in a study of regulatory T cells in long-lasting Graves disease (dated by TCRdb to about 2021). The sample's time point label is to be understood as: persistent/refractory GD, antithyroid drugs over 5 years with positive TRAb. For both TCR sequencing and RNA sequencing, RNA was extracted from PBMCs in TRIzol. Libraries were built with multiplex PCR. Data came from an Illumina HiSeq 4000. To build TCR beta libraries, CDR3 regions were amplified by Arm-PCR using iRepertoire HTBI primers. In TCRdb, the public reads were trimmed at Q25 with fastp and aligned with MiXCR, with productive beta chains retained. Rows matching on CDR3 protein sequence are summarized as one entry with the most common DNA and genes. The sample records 350,000 to 450,000 distinct CDR3 sequences, 20% to 25% of which are singletons. The ten largest clones capture approximately 15% of the sample.

The sequencing here drew on peripheral blood mononuclear cells (PBMCs), taken when the disease was refractory, from a patient treated with antithyroid drugs. The receptors come from a female donor with Graves disease.

On this clonotype: Germline is not matched at one junction end, which may reflect a read error. J is TRBJ2-7 and V is TRBV4-2; 8 positions agree with TRBD1. The CDR3 has 17 amino acids. The germline CDR1 and CDR2 sequences are LGHNA and YNFKEQ. The CDR3 DNA reads TGTGCCAGCAGCCACCCGTCGGGACAGGTTGACTCCAACGAGCAGTACTTC. Protein: CASSHPSGQVDSNEQYF.

This clonotype showed up many times. This sequence joins TRBV7-9 and TRBJ2-5, with 12 bases identical to TRBD2. The junction had 0 bases not matched to a gene; V was cut back by 5 bases and J by 2 bases. CDR3 length equals 14 residues. Per the germline V gene, CDR1 is SEHNR and CDR2 is FQNEAQ (reference sequence). The CDR3 here is CASSGTSGQETQYF. The CDR3 DNA sequence: TGTGCCAGCAGCGGGACTAGCGGGCAAGAGACCCAGTACTTC.

This clonotype has more than one count but fewer than ten. The CDR3 bases are TGCAGCGTTGAGTCGGCTTTCAGTGGGACTGAAGCTTTCTTT. As protein: CSVESAFSGTEAFF. The rearrangement uses TRBV29-1 and TRBJ1-1; D remains unclear. Trimming cost V 3 bases and J 5 bases, with 16 bases left between them. This CDR3 is built from 14 residues. Germline V CDR1 and CDR2: SQVTM, ANQGSEA.

The CDR3 DNA sequence: TGTGCCAGTAGTATAGGGGCAGGGAGCAATCAGCCCCAGCATTTT. Translation: CASSIGAGSNQPQHF. This chain uses TRBV19 with TRBJ1-5, with D possibly matching TRBD1 (5 bases). With 1 base removed from V and 1 base from J, the gap between germline ends came to 8 bases. Germline V CDR1 and CDR2: LNHDA, SQIVND (reference sequence). This CDR3 contains 15 residues. The variable domain in full, with the rest retrieved from reference TRBV19 and TRBJ1-5, is DGGITQSPKYLFRKEGQNVTLSCEQNLNHDAMYWYRQDPGQGLRLIYYSQIVNDFQKGDIAEGYSVSREKKESFPLTVTSAQKNPTAFYLCASSIGAGSNQPQHFGDGTRLSIL.

The table lists this clonotype with many counts. V gene TRBV12-3 or TRBV12-4 combines with J gene TRBJ2-7, with no clear D. The CDR3 sequence is 16 residues long. The ends were cut back, 1 base at V and 0 bases at J, with 13 bases in the middle. CDR3 sequence (DNA): TGTGCCAGCAGTTTAGAGGCGTTTCTGAGCTCCTACGAGCAGTACTTC. It specifies CASSLEAFLSSYEQYF.

In its sample, this clonotype was seen many times. The chain employs TRBV28 and TRBJ1-4, with D possibly being TRBD1 (5 bases). Trimming stripped 2 bases from V and 8 bases from J, with 12 bases between. CDR3 length: 14 residues. Germline loops: CDR1 MDHEN, CDR2 SYDVKM. DNA of the CDR3: TGTGCCAGCAGTTTAACGACAGCCCCAGAAAAACTGTTTTTT. It translates to CASSLTTAPEKLFF.

This clonotype was seen ten or more times. V gene TRBV12-3 or TRBV12-4 combines with J gene TRBJ1-1, with 8 bases lining up with TRBD1. Germline trimming cut 5 bases from V and 4 bases from J; bases unmatched to any gene: 6. The CDR3 contains 14 residues. The CDR3 DNA is TGTGCCAGCAGTATTCGACAGGGGCCCACTGAAGCTTTCTTT. Translated, it gives CASSIRQGPTEAFF.

V and J are TRBV20-1 and TRBJ1-4, with 7 bases fitting TRBD1. The V and J ends lost 0 bases and 5 bases, in that order; junction bases with no gene match: 6. This CDR3 contains 15 residues. In germline, CDR1 is DFQATT, CDR2 SNEGSKA (reference sequence). For the CDR3, the DNA is TGCAGTGCTAGAGAGTCGACAGGGTCGAATGAAAAACTGTTTTTT. It yields the protein CSARESTGSNEKLFF.

This clonotype was recorded many times. The chain uses TRBV20-1 and TRBJ2-2; D is unclear. Trimming took 0 bases from V and 1 from J, leaving 9 bases between them. Germline lookup yields CDR1 DFQATT and CDR2 SNEGSKA (reference sequence). The CDR3 totals 15 residues. The CDR3 DNA is TGCAGTGCTAGAGATCCGACCGAGAACACCGGGGAGCTGTTTTTT. This codes for CSARDPTENTGELFF.

The chain recombines TRBV20-1 with TRBJ1-1; unclear D gene. Trimming took 0 bases from V and 1 from J, leaving 12 bases between them. The CDR3 length is 15 residues. Looked up from germline, CDR1 is DFQATT and CDR2 is SNEGSKA (reference sequence). The chain's CDR3 is CSARDLGGENTEAFF. CDR3 in DNA: TGCAGTGCTAGAGATCTCGGAGGAGAGAACACTGAAGCTTTCTTT.

This clonotype was counted once. This chain joins TRBV7-2 and TRBJ1-5, with TRBD1 matching 9 bases. This CDR3 has 22 residues. The ends lost 3 bases at V and 0 bases at J; junction bases unmatched: 21. The germline V gene encodes CDR1 SGHTA and CDR2 FQGNSA. The CDR3 bases are TGTGCCAGCAGCTTTCCCGCATCCATCCGGGACAGGGCCTTTTATAGCAATCAGCCCCAGCATTTT. Residues: CASSFPASIRDRAFYSNQPQHF.

This clonotype has just a few counts. The chain links TRBV7-9 to TRBJ2-2, with D unclear. CDR1 and CDR2 (germline): SEHNR, FQNEAQ (reference sequence). Trimming shortened V by 2 bases and J by 6 bases, and 10 bases separated the two germline ends. CDR3 size: 14 residues. CDR3 DNA: TGTGCCAGCAGCTTAAATAAGTTGGCCGGGGAGCTGTTTTTT. This sequence encodes CASSLNKLAGELFF.

This clonotype was detected a few times. The gene calls are TRBV27 and TRBJ1-2; no definite D call. The CDR3 runs 12 residues. CDR1 and CDR2 from the germline V gene are MNHEY and SMNVEV (reference sequence). V shed 8 bases and J shed 3 bases, with 10 bases lying between them. Here the CDR3 reads CASGEAYYGYTF. The CDR3 DNA follows: TGTGCCAGCGGGGAGGCTTACTATGGCTACACCTTC.

This clonotype was observed a few times. The chain couples TRBV10-3 to TRBJ2-2, with 7 bases fitting TRBD2. The CDR3 length is 15 residues. Germline V lookup: CDR1 ENHRY, CDR2 SYGVKD. Trimming cost V 3 bases and J 5 bases; bases outside gene matches: 6. This CDR3 is CAISDGGSGTGELFF. CDR3 nucleotides: TGTGCCATCAGTGATGGCGGGAGTGGGACCGGGGAGCTGTTTTTT.